The clone carrying this T cell receptor (beta chain) appeared a few times. Its target is not known. This sample stems from a study of naive and memory T cell subsets. Study-wide results and caveats: TCR transcript changes with activation or differentiation may affect this RNA method.

A UMI-containing oligonucleotide was joined by 3' ligation to the TCR cDNA template. Reverse transcription used DNase-treated unsorted total RNA, aiming for roughly 1 to 1,100 ng. Ligated cDNA underwent four rounds of PCR with nested alpha and beta constant region primers and SP2. Blood and skin TCR RNA was reverse transcribed with alpha and beta constant primers. Each CDR3 protein is one row after TCRdb ran MiXCR on the 5' RACE reads. Here the sample spans over 45,000 distinct CDR3 sequences, roughly 7.5% being singletons. This receptor was identified in a female donor in good health.

In nucleotides, the CDR3 is TGCAGTGCTAGAGTTTTAGGAAGGGGGAATGGCTACACCTTC. It codes for CSARVLGRGNGYTF. J is TRBJ1-2 and V is TRBV20-1, with D possibly TRBD1 on 6 matching bases. The V gene's germline CDR1 is DFQATT and CDR2 SNEGSKA (reference sequence). Trimming took 1 base from V and 6 from J, leaving 15 bases between them. The CDR3 consists of 14 residues.